This entry features one T cell receptor beta chain sequence. Method: immunoSEQ multiplex PCR; TCRdb's copy keeps in-frame clones and lacks some. The sample shows around 300,000 clones, around 87% of them seen only once. This sample stems from a study of blood T cell repertoires in COVID-19. In the study overall: The origin of the acute and convalescent COVID-19 samples was the United States, Italy and Spain. In each case, the material was cDNA or gDNA derived from T cells, B-cell-depleted T cells, or PBMCs.

V lost 1 base and J lost 6, with 10 bases in between. The CDR3 loop spans 13 amino acids. CDR1 is SGHAT and CDR2 is FQNNGV in the germline V gene. This clonotype originated in a man in his forties or fifties with active or convalescent COVID-19. The sample was peripheral blood. The rearrangement joins TRBV11-2 to TRBJ2-7; D not resolved. The chain's CDR3 is CASSLVAEVEQYF. CDR3 sequence (DNA): TGTGCCAGCAGCTTAGTGGCGGAAGTCGAGCAGTACTTC.